These 27 T cell receptor beta chains came from one sample sequenced in a study of blood T cells in healthy people across ages. The authors ran a second PCR of 7 to 11 cycles using a sample-barcoded 5' primer and a J-beta primer mix. In TCRdb, the 5' RACE reads were re-called with MiXCR into one record per CDR3 protein. The table lists around 990,000 distinct CDR3 sequences, roughly a quarter of them singletons. A further study also used this sample, focusing on T cells of mothers and their children.

Sequencing was done on a sample of blood. All receptors come from a girl aged 2 to 9 in good health.

This clonotype was detected a few times. The rearrangement uses TRBV10-3 and TRBJ2-7, with TRBD1 matching over 9 bases. V lost 6 bases to trimming and J lost 2 bases; unmatched junction nucleotides: 5. CDR1 ENHRY and CDR2 SYGVKD come from the germline V gene. This CDR3 comprises 14 residues. In DNA, the CDR3 is TGTGCCATCAGCGGACAGGGGAGGCCCTACGAGCAGTACTTC. It is translated as CAISGQGRPYEQYF.

This clonotype has more than one count but fewer than ten. The chain is built from TRBV3-1 and TRBJ2-7; 8 bases map to TRBD2. The V and J ends lost 5 bases and 0 bases, in that order; junction bases with no gene match: 12. The germline V gene has CDR1 LGHDT and CDR2 YNNKEL (reference sequence). The CDR3 runs to 17 residues. Here the CDR3 DNA reads TGTGCCAGCAGCGGTGGACTAGCCTCCCCCCCCTCCTACGAGCAGTACTTC. The encoded protein is CASSGGLASPPSYEQYF.

This clonotype was counted only a few times. The chain joins TRBV13 to TRBJ1-1, with 7 bases lining up with TRBD1. Germline CDR1 reads PRHDT; CDR2 reads FYEKMQ (reference sequence). This CDR3 spans 14 amino acids. Germline trimming cut 5 bases from V and 3 bases from J; bases unmatched to any gene: 6. The CDR3 loop reads CASSAGQVYTEAFF. In nucleotides, the CDR3 is TGTGCCAGCAGCGCAGGACAGGTTTACACTGAAGCTTTCTTT.

This clonotype was counted only a few times. This rearrangement joins TRBV27 to TRBJ2-1; D is possibly TRBD1 or TRBD2 (5 bases each). The CDR3 length is 15 residues. CDR1 and CDR2 (germline): MNHEY, SMNVEV (reference sequence). Deletions cut 2 bases from V and 9 bases from J, with 17 bases between. The CDR3 sequence: CASSLQGPPKAEQFF. DNA of the CDR3: TGTGCCAGCAGTTTACAGGGACCTCCTAAGGCTGAGCAGTTCTTC.

This clonotype has only a few counts. The genes are TRBV5-1 and TRBJ1-1, with D possibly TRBD1 on 6 matching bases. This CDR3 is 14 amino acids long. CDR1 is SGHRS and CDR2 is YFSETQ in the germline V gene. With 7 bases removed from V and 1 base from J, the gap between germline ends came to 14 bases. The CDR3, as DNA: TGCGCCAGCGGCACAGGGCCTTCGAACACTGAAGCTTTCTTT. Protein: CASGTGPSNTEAFF.

This clonotype was observed a handful of times. The chain joins TRBV20-1 to TRBJ2-5, with D tentatively TRBD1 or TRBD2 (5 bases each). Matching the DNA end better, TRBJ2-7 makes the J call doubtful. This CDR3 spans 14 amino acids. Germline V CDR1 and CDR2: DFQATT, SNEGSKA (reference sequence). The CDR3 DNA follows: TGCAGTGCCATCGGGACCCCTACGAGCTACGAGCAGTACTTC. Translating gives CSAIGTPTSYEQYF.

The chain carries TRBV10-3 and TRBJ1-2; the D is unclear. The CDR3 contains 12 residues. The germline CDR1 and CDR2 sequences are ENHRY and SYGVKD. V dropped 0 bases and J dropped 4 bases, with 3 bases sitting between them. The CDR3 DNA reads TGTGCCATCAGTGAGTCGAGCTATGGCTACACCTTC. This encodes CAISESSYGYTF.

The rearrangement joins TRBV12-3 or TRBV12-4 to TRBJ2-4; 8 nucleotides agree with TRBD1. This CDR3 region has 15 residues. V shed 6 bases, J shed 6 bases, and the junction held 10 bases outside the gene matches. The CDR3 region is CASSEPWDRRNIQYF. DNA of the CDR3: TGTGCCAGCAGCGAGCCTTGGGACAGGAGAAACATTCAGTACTTC.

The chain is built from TRBV19 and TRBJ1-1, with D tentatively TRBD1 (5 bases). Per germline, CDR1 LNHDA and CDR2 SQIVND (reference sequence). The CDR3 length is 14 residues. V was pared by 7 bases and J by 2 bases, with 14 bases between. This chain's CDR3 is CASKLLGTNTEAFF. The CDR3 DNA reads TGTGCCAGTAAATTATTAGGGACCAACACTGAAGCTTTCTTT.

This clonotype has only a few counts. The genes are TRBV20-1 and TRBJ1-2; no clear D gene. Deletions cut 5 bases from V and 9 bases from J, with 25 bases between. The CDR3 contains 15 residues. Germline CDR1 DFQATT, CDR2 SNEGSKA (reference sequence). CDR3 coding DNA: TGCAGTGCTCAGAGCGAGACGGGAACAGACCATAGCTACACCTTC. The encoded protein is CSAQSETGTDHSYTF.

The chain is built from TRBV20-1 and TRBJ2-6, with TRBD1 as a possible D gene (6 bases). CDR3 size: 15 residues. The germline gives CDR1 DFQATT, CDR2 SNEGSKA (reference sequence). The germline V and J ends were trimmed by 0 bases and 3 bases, with 9 bases remaining between them. The CDR3 spells CSARDTGFGANVLTF. The DNA of the CDR3 is TGCAGTGCTAGAGATACAGGGTTTGGGGCCAACGTCCTGACTTTC.

The rearrangement joins TRBV27 to TRBJ1-6, with D hard to call. Trimming removed 4 bases from V and 14 bases from J, with 18 bases in between. Looked up from germline, CDR1 is MNHEY and CDR2 is SMNVEV (reference sequence). The CDR3 spans 14 residues. The CDR3 here is CASSWDTSERTLHF. CDR3 nucleotides: TGTGCCAGCAGTTGGGATACATCTGAACGGACCCTCCACTTT.

This chain links TRBV7-2 with TRBJ2-1, with TRBD2 matching over 7 bases. CDR1 SGHTA and CDR2 FQGNSA come from the germline V gene. J was trimmed by 1 base and V by 0 bases; bases with no gene match: 6. CDR3 length: 17 amino acids. The CDR3 nucleotides read TGTGCCAGCAGCTTAGCCGGCCGCGGGAGATCCTACAATGAGCAGTTCTTC. Translation: CASSLAGRGRSYNEQFF.

The chain employs TRBV20-1 and TRBJ2-3, with a possible D match to TRBD2 (6 bases). The CDR3 has 12 residues. Germline lookup yields CDR1 DFQATT and CDR2 SNEGSKA (reference sequence). Trimming stripped 2 bases from V and 6 bases from J, with 9 bases between. The chain's CDR3 is CSARFLADTQYF. The CDR3, as DNA: TGCAGTGCTAGATTTCTAGCGGATACGCAGTATTTT.

The chain joins TRBV6-6 to TRBJ2-3; D is unclear. The CDR3 extends over 13 amino acids. Germline CDR1 and CDR2: MNHNY and SVGAGI (reference sequence). V lost 7 bases and J lost 4, with 12 bases in between. The CDR3 region is CASKVFSPDTQYF. CDR3 sequence (DNA): TGTGCCAGCAAGGTATTTTCGCCAGATACGCAGTATTTT.

The chain uses TRBV4-1 and TRBJ2-3; 12 positions agree with TRBD2. The CDR3 totals 18 residues. Losses at the gene ends were 2 bases for V and 0 bases for J; bases not matched to a gene: 6. Germline values: CDR1 MGHRA, CDR2 YSYEKL. The CDR3 sequence: CASSQMTSGRLSTDTQYF. Here the CDR3 DNA reads TGCGCCAGCAGCCAAATGACTAGCGGGAGACTCAGCACAGATACGCAGTATTTT.

As to this clonotype: The junction does not match germline at one end; this may be a read error. This chain joins TRBV6-5 and TRBJ1-1; D gene uncertain. This CDR3 has 13 amino acids. Germline V lookup: CDR1 MNHEY, CDR2 SVGAGI. The DNA of the CDR3 is TGTGCCAGCAGTTACTCCGGACCTTTCGAAGCTTCCTTT. As protein: CASSYSGPFEASF.

This rearrangement joins TRBV29-1 to TRBJ1-2; D gene uncertain. This CDR3 spans 12 amino acids. Trimming pared 0 bases from V and 5 bases from J, leaving 7 bases between. Germline V gene sequence: CDR1 SQVTM, CDR2 ANQGSEA. The CDR3 is CSVEDAMYGYTF. The CDR3 nucleotides are TGCAGCGTTGAAGATGCGATGTATGGCTACACCTTC.

This clonotype was observed a few times. The chain uses TRBV15 and TRBJ2-6; TRBD2 matches 11 bases. Per the germline V gene, CDR1 is LNHNV and CDR2 is YYDKDF (reference sequence). The CDR3 consists of 19 residues. V trimming: 2 bases; J trimming: 0 bases; junction bases outside the gene matches: 6. Written as DNA, the CDR3 is TGTGCCACCAGCAGACCCCTAGCGGGAGGTCTCTCTGGGGCCAACGTCCTGACTTTC. Its protein product is CATSRPLAGGLSGANVLTF.

This chain uses TRBV7-9 with TRBJ2-1; 9 positions agree with TRBD1. The DNA end is a closer match to TRBJ2-5, so the J assignment may be wrong. This CDR3 spans 16 amino acids. CDR1 and CDR2 from the germline V gene are SEHNR and FQNEAQ (reference sequence). For the CDR3, the DNA is TGTGCCAGCAGCTCACCGACAGGGGGGTTAAAAGAGACCCAGTACTTC. Protein sequence: CASSSPTGGLKETQYF.

The V call is TRBV12-3 or TRBV12-4, the J call TRBJ2-5; a weak D match, TRBD1 (5 bases). Trimming stripped 7 bases from V and 5 bases from J, with 20 bases between. The CDR3 is 15 residues long. The CDR3 reads CASTQGVGSGETQYF. CDR3 nucleotides: TGTGCCAGCACCCAAGGGGTCGGCAGTGGGGAGACCCAGTACTTC.

The V and J genes are TRBV9 and TRBJ1-4; tentative D call: TRBD1 (5 bases). The ends were cut back, 7 bases at V and 5 bases at J, with 9 bases in the middle. CDR1 is SGDLS, CDR2 YYNGEE, per germline. The CDR3 consists of 12 residues. In DNA form, the CDR3 reads TGTGCCAGCTCCAGGGTAAATGAAAAACTGTTTTTT. Translated: CASSRVNEKLFF.

Here the CDR3 reads CASSPQQDPTGYTF. The CDR3 nucleotides read TGTGCCAGCTCACCCCAACAGGATCCGACTGGCTACACCTTC. This sequence joins TRBV18 and TRBJ1-2; perhaps TRBD1 as D (5 bases). CDR1 KGHSH and CDR2 LQKENI come from the germline V gene. This CDR3 spans 14 amino acids. Trimming pared 3 bases from V and 7 bases from J, leaving 15 bases between.

The genes are TRBV6-5 and TRBJ1-4; 7 bases map to TRBD1. After removal of 7 bases from V and 8 bases from J, the junction contained 10 bases not matched to a gene. This CDR3 is 14 amino acids long. In germline, CDR1 is MNHEY, CDR2 SVGAGI. This CDR3 reads CASTPQQGREKLFF. The CDR3 nucleotides read TGTGCCAGCACACCACAACAGGGGCGCGAAAAACTGTTTTTT.

The genes are TRBV2 and TRBJ2-1, with TRBD2 identical over 9 bases. The junction had 17 bases not matched to a gene; V was cut back by 5 bases and J by 6 bases. Germline CDR1 and CDR2: SNHLY and FYNNEI. This CDR3 has 18 residues. The chain's CDR3 is CASSLTLYGTSSSNEQFF. CDR3 in DNA: TGTGCCAGCAGTCTCACCCTCTACGGGACTAGCTCTAGCAATGAGCAGTTCTTC.

About this clonotype: The CDR3 end shows no conserved phenylalanine or tryptophan, and so a read error is likely. J is TRBJ1-1 and V is TRBV7-2; no clear D gene. The germline V gene has CDR1 SGHTA and CDR2 FQGNSA. With 0 bases removed from V and 5 bases from J, the gap between germline ends came to 13 bases. This CDR3 contains 15 residues. The CDR3 nucleotides are TGTGCCAGCAGCTTAGCGGGGTCCAGTATAACTGAAGCTTTCCTT. This encodes CASSLAGSSITEAFL.

This clonotype was seen a few times. V and J are TRBV5-5 and TRBJ2-5; possibly TRBD1 for D (5 bases). The V end lost 1 base, the J end lost 1 base, and 11 bases lay between the germline ends. Germline V gene lookup returns CDR1 SGHKS and CDR2 YYEKEE (reference sequence). This CDR3 contains 15 residues. The CDR3 nucleotides read TGTGCCAGCAGCTTGAGTCAGGGCTTCCAAGAGACCCAGTACTTC. This codes for CASSLSQGFQETQYF.